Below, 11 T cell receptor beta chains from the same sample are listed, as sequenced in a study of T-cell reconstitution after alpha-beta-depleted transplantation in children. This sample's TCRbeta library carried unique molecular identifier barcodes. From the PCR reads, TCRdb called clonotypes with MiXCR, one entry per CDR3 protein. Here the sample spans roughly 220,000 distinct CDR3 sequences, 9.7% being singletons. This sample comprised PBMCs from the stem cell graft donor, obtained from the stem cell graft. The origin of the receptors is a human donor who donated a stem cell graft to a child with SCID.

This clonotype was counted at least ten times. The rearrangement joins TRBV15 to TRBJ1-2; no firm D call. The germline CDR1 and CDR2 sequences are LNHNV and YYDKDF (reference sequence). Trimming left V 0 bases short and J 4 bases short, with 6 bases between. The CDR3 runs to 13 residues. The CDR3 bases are TGTGCCACCAGCAGAGAAGTAGCCTATGGCTACACCTTC. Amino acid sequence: CATSREVAYGYTF.

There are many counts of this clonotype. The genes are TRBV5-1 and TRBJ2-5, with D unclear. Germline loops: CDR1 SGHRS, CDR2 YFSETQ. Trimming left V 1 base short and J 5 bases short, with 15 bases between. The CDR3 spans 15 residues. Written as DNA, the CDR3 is TGCGCCAGCAGCTTGTGGTCCGGTCAATTGGAGACCCAGTACTTC. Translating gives CASSLWSGQLETQYF.

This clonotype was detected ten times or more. CDR3 DNA sequence: TGTGCCACCAGCAGGAGATCGGGACAGGGGGAAGCCTACACCTTC. Translated: CATSRRSGQGEAYTF. The rearrangement joins TRBV15 to TRBJ1-2, with 11 bases lining up with TRBD1. V lost 3 bases to trimming and J lost 10 bases; unmatched junction nucleotides: 10. CDR3 size: 15 residues. Germline values: CDR1 LNHNV, CDR2 YYDKDF (reference sequence).

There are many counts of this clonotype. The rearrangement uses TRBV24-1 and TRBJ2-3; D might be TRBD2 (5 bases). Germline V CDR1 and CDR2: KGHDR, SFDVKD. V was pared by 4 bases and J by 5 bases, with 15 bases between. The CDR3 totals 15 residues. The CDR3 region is CATSDSRRTGDTQYF. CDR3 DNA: TGTGCCACCAGTGACTCCAGGAGGACCGGAGATACGCAGTATTTT.

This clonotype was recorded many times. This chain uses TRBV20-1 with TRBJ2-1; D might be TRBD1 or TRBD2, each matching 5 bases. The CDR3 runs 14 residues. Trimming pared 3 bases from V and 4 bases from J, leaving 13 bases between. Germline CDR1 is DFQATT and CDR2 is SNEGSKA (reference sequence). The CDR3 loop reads CSARLSGTYNEQFF. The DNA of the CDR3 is TGCAGTGCTAGGCTTTCCGGGACGTACAATGAGCAGTTCTTC.

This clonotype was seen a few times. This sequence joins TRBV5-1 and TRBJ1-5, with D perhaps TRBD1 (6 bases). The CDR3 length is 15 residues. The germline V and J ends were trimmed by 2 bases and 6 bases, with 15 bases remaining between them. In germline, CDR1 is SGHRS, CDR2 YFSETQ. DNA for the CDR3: TGCGCCAGCAGCTTAGATAAAGGGGGGGGTCAGCCCCAGCATTTT. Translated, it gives CASSLDKGGGQPQHF. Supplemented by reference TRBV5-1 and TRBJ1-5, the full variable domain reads KAGVTQTPRYLIKTRGQQVTLSCSPISGHRSVSWYQQTPGQGLQFLFEYFSETQRNKGNFPGRFSGRQFSNSRSEMNVSTLELGDSALYLCASSLDKGGGQPQHFGDGTRLSIL.

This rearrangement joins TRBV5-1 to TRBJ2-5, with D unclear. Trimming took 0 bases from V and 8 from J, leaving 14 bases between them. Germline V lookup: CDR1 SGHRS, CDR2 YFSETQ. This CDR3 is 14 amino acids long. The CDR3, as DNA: TGCGCCAGCAGCTTGGAGGAATGGGTGGCCACCCAGTACTTC. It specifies CASSLEEWVATQYF.

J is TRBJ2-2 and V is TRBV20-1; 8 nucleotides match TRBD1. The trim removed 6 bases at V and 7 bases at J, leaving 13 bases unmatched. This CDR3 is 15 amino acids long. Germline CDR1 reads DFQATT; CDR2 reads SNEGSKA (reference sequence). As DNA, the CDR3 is TGCAGTGCCCAAGCCATGACAGGGGAGGTCGGGGAGCTGTTTTTT. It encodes CSAQAMTGEVGELFF.

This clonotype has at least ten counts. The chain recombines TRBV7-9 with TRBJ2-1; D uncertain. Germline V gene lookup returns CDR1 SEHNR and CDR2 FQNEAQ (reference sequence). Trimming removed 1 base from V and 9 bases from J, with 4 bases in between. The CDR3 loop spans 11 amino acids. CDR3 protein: CASSLGPEQFF. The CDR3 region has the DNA TGTGCCAGCAGCTTAGGACCTGAGCAGTTCTTC.

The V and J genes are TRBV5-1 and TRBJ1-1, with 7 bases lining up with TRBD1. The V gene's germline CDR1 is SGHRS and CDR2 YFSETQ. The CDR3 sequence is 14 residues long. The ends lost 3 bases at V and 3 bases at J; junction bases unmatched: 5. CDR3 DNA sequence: TGCGCCAGCAGCTCTACAGGGGAAGACACTGAAGCTTTCTTT. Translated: CASSSTGEDTEAFF.

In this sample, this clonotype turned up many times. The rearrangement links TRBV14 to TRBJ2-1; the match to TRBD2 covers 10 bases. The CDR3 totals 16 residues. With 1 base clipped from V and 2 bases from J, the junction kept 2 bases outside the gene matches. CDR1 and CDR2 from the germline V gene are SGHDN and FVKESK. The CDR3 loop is CASSQVSGGAYNEQFF. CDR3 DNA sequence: TGTGCCAGCAGCCAAGTGAGCGGGGGGGCCTACAATGAGCAGTTCTTC.